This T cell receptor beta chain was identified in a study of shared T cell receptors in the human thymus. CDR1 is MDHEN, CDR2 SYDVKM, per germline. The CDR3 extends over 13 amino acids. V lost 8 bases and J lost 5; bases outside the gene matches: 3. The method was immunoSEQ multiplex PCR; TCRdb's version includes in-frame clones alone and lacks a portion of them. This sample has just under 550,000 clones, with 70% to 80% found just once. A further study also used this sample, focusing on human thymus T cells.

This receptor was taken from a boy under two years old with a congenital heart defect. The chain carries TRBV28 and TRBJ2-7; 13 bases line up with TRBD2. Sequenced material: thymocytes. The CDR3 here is CASGTSGIHEQYF. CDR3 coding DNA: TGTGCCAGCGGGACTAGCGGGATCCACGAGCAGTACTTC.